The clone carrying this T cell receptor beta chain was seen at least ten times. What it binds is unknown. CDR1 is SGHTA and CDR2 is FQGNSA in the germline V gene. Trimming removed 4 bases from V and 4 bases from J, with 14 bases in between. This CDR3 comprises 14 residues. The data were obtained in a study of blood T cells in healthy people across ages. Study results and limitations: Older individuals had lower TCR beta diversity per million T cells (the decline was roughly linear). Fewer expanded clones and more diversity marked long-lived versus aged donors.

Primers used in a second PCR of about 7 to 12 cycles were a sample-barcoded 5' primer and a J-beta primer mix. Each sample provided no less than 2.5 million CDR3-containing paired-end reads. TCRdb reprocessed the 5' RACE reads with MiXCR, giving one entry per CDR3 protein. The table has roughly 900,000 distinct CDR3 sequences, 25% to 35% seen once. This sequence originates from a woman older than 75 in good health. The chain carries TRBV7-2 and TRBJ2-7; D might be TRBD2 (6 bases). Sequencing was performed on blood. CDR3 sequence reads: CASSWRATSYEQYF. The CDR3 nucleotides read TGTGCCAGCAGCTGGAGGGCAACGAGTTACGAGCAGTACTTC.